One and the same sample provided the 24 T cell receptor beta chains below, sequenced in a study of shared clonotypes between healthy human individuals. Generated by immunoSEQ multiplex PCR, the TCRdb table keeps only in-frame clones and is missing some. The sample lists about 2,500,000 clones; more than 90% were seen once. Sequencing input: naive CD4+ T cells sorted from blood. As for subset: CD45RA+ positively selected. The receptors come from a man aged 18 to 29 in good health.

This chain joins TRBV6-1 and TRBJ2-7, with 8 bases matching TRBD1. V lost 7 bases to trimming and J lost 0 bases; unmatched junction nucleotides: 8. Germline values: CDR1 MNHNS, CDR2 SASEGT. This CDR3 is built from 15 residues. The CDR3 sequence: CASTGQGVSSYEQYF. DNA of the CDR3: TGTGCCAGCACCGGACAGGGAGTAAGCTCCTACGAGCAGTACTTC.

This chain links TRBV7-2 with TRBJ2-5; D perhaps matches TRBD2 (6 bases). The ends were cut back, 5 bases at V and 5 bases at J, with 15 bases in the middle. The CDR3 extends over 14 amino acids. Germline CDR1 and CDR2: SGHTA and FQGNSA. The CDR3 loop is CASSPGTPPETQYF. For the CDR3, the DNA is TGTGCCAGCAGCCCCGGGACTCCTCCCGAGACCCAGTACTTC.

The V and J genes are TRBV27 and TRBJ2-7, with a possible D match to TRBD1 (5 bases). This CDR3 spans 18 amino acids. CDR1 and CDR2 (germline): MNHEY, SMNVEV (reference sequence). The V and J ends lost 0 bases and 0 bases respectively, with 18 bases between them. The CDR3 protein is CASSLSIQDHVRSYEQYF. The DNA of the CDR3 is TGTGCCAGCAGTTTATCGATACAGGACCATGTCCGCTCCTACGAGCAGTACTTC.

The gene calls are TRBV6-4 and TRBJ1-6, with D tentatively TRBD1 (5 bases). This CDR3 contains 15 residues. Germline V CDR1 and CDR2: MRHNA, SNTAGT. V dropped 4 bases and J dropped 9 bases, with 16 bases sitting between them. The CDR3 DNA sequence: TGTGCCAGCAGTGTTACCGGGACCTCCCTTTCACCCCTCCACTTT. This codes for CASSVTGTSLSPLHF.

The chain links TRBV30 to TRBJ2-4; 8 bases are a match to TRBD1. Per germline, CDR1 GTSNPN and CDR2 SVGIG (reference sequence). The V gene end was trimmed by 5 bases and the J gene end by 2 bases; junction bases not matched to a gene: 5. The CDR3 runs to 14 residues. The CDR3 region is CAWAQGAPKNIQYF. The CDR3 DNA is TGTGCCTGGGCGCAGGGGGCCCCCAAAAACATTCAGTACTTC.

J is TRBJ2-2 and V is TRBV5-8; D is unresolved. CDR3 length: 15 amino acids. Deletions cut 6 bases from V and 2 bases from J, with 14 bases between. Germline V gives CDR1 SGHTS, CDR2 YDEGEE. CDR3 nucleotides: TGTGCCAGCACCCTCGGTGGGCTCAACACCGGGGAGCTGTTTTTT. Translation: CASTLGGLNTGELFF.

This CDR3 reads CASSPDYFSNQPQHF. Here the CDR3 DNA reads TGTGCCAGCAGTCCCGACTACTTTAGCAATCAGCCCCAGCATTTT. The chain employs TRBV6-5 and TRBJ1-5; no definite D call. Per the germline V gene, CDR1 is MNHEY and CDR2 is SVGAGI. V was shortened by 5 bases and J by 0 bases, with 11 bases between the two germline ends. CDR3 length: 15 residues.

The chain joins TRBV6-6 to TRBJ1-6, with TRBD1 matching over 7 bases. V trimming: 7 bases; J trimming: 7 bases; junction bases outside the gene matches: 10. The V gene's germline CDR1 is MNHNY and CDR2 SVGAGI (reference sequence). CDR3 length: 15 amino acids. In nucleotides, the CDR3 is TGTGCCAGCAATCCGACGGACAGGCGAAATTCACCCCTCCACTTT. Translated: CASNPTDRRNSPLHF.

V gene TRBV11-2 combines with J gene TRBJ2-5; 11 nucleotides line up with TRBD2. The J call may be wrong; the DNA end is better matched by TRBJ2-7. Per the germline V gene, CDR1 is SGHAT and CDR2 is FQNNGV. The CDR3 sequence is 15 residues long. CDR3 DNA sequence: TGTGCCAGCAGCCCCGCTAGCGGGGGGAGCTACGAGCAGTACTTC. Its translation is CASSPASGGSYEQYF.

The chain has TRBV7-2 and TRBJ2-5, with TRBD2 matching over 15 bases. J gave up 7 bases and V 5 bases, and 8 bases lay outside the gene matches. There are 16 residues in the CDR3. CDR1 SGHTA and CDR2 FQGNSA come from the germline V gene. The DNA for the CDR3 is TGTGCCAGCAGCCGAAGGACTAGCGGGGGGGAGGGGACCCAGTACTTC. Its protein is CASSRRTSGGEGTQYF.

The V and J genes are TRBV6-1 and TRBJ2-5, with 10 bases that match TRBD1. The germline CDR1 and CDR2 sequences are MNHNS and SASEGT. V was clipped by 5 bases and J by 4 bases; unmatched bases: 1. The CDR3 extends over 13 amino acids. CDR3 nucleotide sequence: TGTGCCAGCAGTTGGGACAGGGGAGAGACCCAGTACTTC. It translates to CASSWDRGETQYF.

CDR3 in DNA: TGCGCCAGCAGGCGGGGACGGATGAACACTGAAGCTTTCTTT. Its protein is CASRRGRMNTEAFF. The chain is built from TRBV5-1 and TRBJ1-1, with TRBD1 as a possible D gene (5 bases). V was pared by 5 bases and J by 0 bases, with 11 bases between. CDR1 and CDR2 from the germline V gene are SGHRS and YFSETQ. CDR3 length: 14 amino acids. The whole variable domain, remainder taken from reference TRBV5-1 and TRBJ1-1, is KAGVTQTPRYLIKTRGQQVTLSCSPISGHRSVSWYQQTPGQGLQFLFEYFSETQRNKGNFPGRFSGRQFSNSRSEMNVSTLELGDSALYLCASRRGRMNTEAFFGQGTRLTVV.

The chain uses TRBV7-8 and TRBJ2-6; a weak D match, TRBD2 (5 bases). Trimming took 8 bases from V and 1 from J, leaving 21 bases between them. The CDR3 extends over 18 amino acids. Germline V gives CDR1 SGHVS, CDR2 FQNEAQ. This CDR3 reads CASGLDRGLVSGANVLTF. The CDR3 DNA reads as TGTGCCAGCGGACTTGATCGGGGATTGGTGTCTGGGGCCAACGTCCTGACTTTC.

V gene TRBV30 combines with J gene TRBJ1-2; 8 bases match TRBD1. V lost 3 bases to trimming and J lost 6 bases; unmatched junction nucleotides: 9. CDR3 size: 14 residues. Looked up from germline, CDR1 is GTSNPN and CDR2 is SVGIG (reference sequence). CDR3 DNA sequence: TGTGCCTGGAGAGGACAGGGCGAAGTGAATGGCTACACCTTC. This translates into CAWRGQGEVNGYTF. The complete variable domain, with remaining parts taken from reference TRBV30 and TRBJ1-2, reads SQTIHQWPATLVQPVGSPLSLECTVEGTSNPNLYWYRQAAGRGLQLLFYSVGIGQISSEVPQNLSASRPQDRQFILSSKKLLLSDSGFYLCAWRGQGEVNGYTFGSGTRLTVV.

This chain joins TRBV28 and TRBJ1-2; D possibly corresponds to TRBD1 (5 bases). This CDR3 contains 13 residues. Per germline, CDR1 MDHEN and CDR2 SYDVKM. V was pared by 8 bases and J by 0 bases, with 10 bases between. The CDR3 DNA reads as TGTGCCAGCGGCTTAGGGGCTAACTATGGCTACACCTTC. Amino acids: CASGLGANYGYTF.

This rearrangement joins TRBV15 to TRBJ2-1, with unresolved D. Germline CDR1 is LNHNV and CDR2 is YYDKDF (reference sequence). The V and J ends lost 0 bases and 0 bases respectively, with 15 bases between them. The CDR3 is 18 amino acids. The DNA for the CDR3 is TGTGCCACCAGCAGAGATTCCGGACGCCGGAGCTCCTACAATGAGCAGTTCTTC. This codes for CATSRDSGRRSSYNEQFF. Full variable domain (missing parts from reference TRBV15 and TRBJ2-1): DAMVIQNPRYQVTQFGKPVTLSCSQTLNHNVMYWYQQKSSQAPKLLFHYYDKDFNNEADTPDNFQSRRPNTSFCFLDIRSPGLGDTAMYLCATSRDSGRRSSYNEQFFGPGTRLTVL.

The chain recombines TRBV7-2 with TRBJ1-2; perhaps TRBD1 as D (6 bases). This CDR3 has 15 residues. Germline CDR1 and CDR2: SGHTA and FQGNSA. Trimming removed 1 base at V and 4 bases at J, with 13 bases between. CDR3 nucleotide sequence: TGTGCCAGCAGCTTAGGGGCTACAGGGACCTATGGCTACACCTTC. Translation gives CASSLGATGTYGYTF.

The rearrangement links TRBV7-2 to TRBJ2-7, with TRBD2 matching over 10 bases. The germline V gene encodes CDR1 SGHTA and CDR2 FQGNSA. There are 16 residues in the CDR3. Trimming cost V 5 bases and J 0 bases; bases outside gene matches: 7. CDR3 DNA: TGTGCCAGCAGCGTAGGACTAGCGGTGTTCTCCTACGAGCAGTACTTC. Encoded protein: CASSVGLAVFSYEQYF.

The V gene is TRBV29-1, the J gene TRBJ2-3; 7 bases fit TRBD1. Looked up from germline, CDR1 is SQVTM and CDR2 is ANQGSEA. The CDR3 runs to 14 residues. With V trimmed by 7 bases and J by 5 bases, 12 bases remained unmatched. CDR3 sequence reads: CSANRGSLGDTQYF. Written as DNA, the CDR3 is TGCAGCGCAAACAGGGGTTCACTAGGAGATACGCAGTATTTT.

This clone was observed a few times. The chain carries TRBV30 and TRBJ2-2, with D uncertain. The ends were cut back, 2 bases at V and 7 bases at J, with 8 bases in the middle. The CDR3 is made up of 12 amino acids. The V gene's germline CDR1 is GTSNPN and CDR2 SVGIG (reference sequence). CDR3 residues: CAWSHYYGELFF. The CDR3 nucleotides are TGTGCCTGGAGTCATTATTACGGGGAGCTGTTTTTT.

The V and J genes are TRBV27 and TRBJ1-1; no clear D. CDR1 MNHEY and CDR2 SMNVEV come from the germline V gene (reference sequence). The CDR3 sequence is 13 residues long. V lost 2 bases and J 4 bases, leaving 8 bases between the germline ends. As DNA, the CDR3 is TGTGCCAGCAGTTTAAGAATTTCCACTGAAGCTTTCTTT. This encodes CASSLRISTEAFF.

The gene calls are TRBV29-1 and TRBJ1-2; 7 positions agree with TRBD1. Germline CDR1 SQVTM, CDR2 ANQGSEA. V was clipped by 6 bases and J by 3 bases; unmatched bases: 4. The CDR3 covers 12 residues. This chain's CDR3 is CSVDRDYYGYTF. The CDR3 coding sequence is TGCAGCGTCGACAGGGACTACTATGGCTACACCTTC.

The V call is TRBV19, the J call TRBJ2-7; 10 bases are shared with TRBD1. The CDR3 has 13 residues. The germline V gene has CDR1 LNHDA and CDR2 SQIVND (reference sequence). V shed 5 bases and J 6 bases; nucleotides not matched to a gene: 4. CDR3 in amino acids: CASSAGTGAEQYF. The CDR3 coding sequence is TGTGCCAGTAGTGCAGGGACAGGGGCCGAGCAGTACTTC. Full variable domain (outside the CDR3, taken from reference TRBV19 and TRBJ2-7): DGGITQSPKYLFRKEGQNVTLSCEQNLNHDAMYWYRQDPGQGLRLIYYSQIVNDFQKGDIAEGYSVSREKKESFPLTVTSAQKNPTAFYLCASSAGTGAEQYFGPGTRLTVT.

This sequence joins TRBV5-1 and TRBJ1-1, with D unclear. Germline V gene data show CDR1 as SGHRS and CDR2 as YFSETQ. CDR3 length: 16 amino acids. Trimming took 2 bases from V and 3 from J, leaving 17 bases between them. DNA for the CDR3: TGCGCCAGCAGCTTACTATCCGCGGTCTGGGACACTGAAGCTTTCTTT. It is translated as CASSLLSAVWDTEAFF.